Presented here are 6 T cell receptor beta chains from one specimen sequenced in a study of pediatric ulcerative colitis. Method: immunoSEQ multiplex PCR; TCRdb's copy keeps in-frame clones and lacks some. This table holds about 36,000 clones, less than 90% found once. Sequencing used blood. The receptors were sampled from a girl aged 5-17 years with moderate ulcerative colitis.

The chain joins TRBV7-8 to TRBJ2-7; D might be TRBD2 (5 bases). V was pared by 5 bases and J by 1 base, with 15 bases between. The germline CDR1 and CDR2 sequences are SGHVS and FQNEAQ. There are 15 residues in the CDR3. In DNA form, the CDR3 reads TGTGCCAGCAGCGGCGACGGGATGACTTCCTACGAGCAGTACTTC. Amino acids: CASSGDGMTSYEQYF.

This sequence joins TRBV6-1 and TRBJ2-6; a weak D match, TRBD1 (6 bases). Trimming took off 10 bases at V and 1 base at J, with 14 bases between the two ends. The CDR3 contains 15 residues. From germline, CDR1 is MNHNS and CDR2 SASEGT. The CDR3, as DNA: TGTGCCACTAAGCAAGGGGGTTCTGGGGCCAACGTCCTGACTTTC. Translation: CATKQGGSGANVLTF.

The chain joins TRBV10-1 to TRBJ1-1; D perhaps matches TRBD1 (6 bases). The V gene's germline CDR1 is WNHNN and CDR2 SYGVQD (reference sequence). V was trimmed by 6 bases and J by 7 bases, leaving 15 bases between them. The CDR3 runs to 13 residues. CDR3 protein: CASSSGQIGEAFF. The CDR3 bases are TGCGCCAGCAGCTCTGGACAGATCGGTGAAGCTTTCTTT.

This chain uses TRBV11-1 with TRBJ2-5; D may be TRBD1 (6 bases). The CDR3 has 13 amino acids. Germline V CDR1 and CDR2: SGHAT, FQDESV (reference sequence). Trimming left V 5 bases short and J 4 bases short, with 11 bases between. In DNA, the CDR3 is TGTGCCAGCAGCCCAGGGGTGGTAGAGACCCAGTACTTC. Encoded protein: CASSPGVVETQYF.

V is TRBV5-1 and J is TRBJ2-5; TRBD2 might be the D (6 bases). Germline V CDR1 and CDR2: SGHRS, YFSETQ. Trimming took 0 bases from V and 4 from J, leaving 13 bases between them. CDR3 length: 15 residues. CDR3: CASSLGGDLTETQYF. The CDR3 nucleotides are TGCGCCAGCAGCTTGGGTGGGGACTTGACAGAGACCCAGTACTTC.

J is TRBJ2-1 and V is TRBV12-5, with D possibly matching TRBD1 (5 bases). Between the trimmed V and J ends, which lost 0 bases and 7 bases, there was a span of 10 bases. Germline loops: CDR1 LGHNT, CDR2 FRNRAP. The CDR3 extends over 14 amino acids. CDR3 amino acids: CASGLVGRANEQFF. CDR3 nucleotide sequence: TGTGCTAGTGGTTTGGTGGGCAGGGCTAATGAGCAGTTCTTC.